This T cell receptor beta chain was identified in a study of blood T cell repertoires in COVID-19. Study as a whole: Specimens from acute and convalescent COVID-19 originated in the United States, Italy and Spain. T cells, B-cell-depleted T cells, or PBMCs supplied cDNA or gDNA.

How the authors handled the data: Quantification of nucleated cells was approximated via reference gene primer amplification. Using immunoSEQ multiplex PCR, the repertoire was profiled, and TCRdb retains in-frame clones only, with some absent. V, J and clone size derive from that table, while D and trimming were established from the DNA sequence. The data contain over 120,000 clones, approximately 89% of them seen just once; the ten biggest clones take up around 1.7%. Comments on this clone: This sample includes further DNA sequences coding for the same CDR3.

The source is a woman between 50 and 59 years old with acute or convalescent COVID-19. Sequencing used peripheral blood.

In DNA form, the CDR3 reads TGTGCCAGCAGCGTAGGAGGGCCCAATCAGCCCCAGCATTTT. Its translation is CASSVGGPNQPQHF. The chain carries TRBV9 and TRBJ1-5; D ambiguous. This CDR3 is built from 14 residues. Germline-derived CDR1 and CDR2 are SGDLS and YYNGEE. The V and J ends lost 0 bases and 3 bases respectively, with 7 bases between them.